The 8 T cell receptor beta chains reported below all come from one sample, sequenced in a study of T cells in Graves' hyperthyroidism and ophthalmopathy. Amplification targeted TCR beta CDR3 regions from RNA transcripts. Primed by the HTBI set, a first-round RT-PCR was run on the TCR CDR3. In TCRdb, the multiplex PCR reads were re-called with MiXCR into one record per CDR3 protein. The table records nearly 750,000 distinct CDR3 sequences, roughly a third of them present only once. The sequenced sample was blood. These receptors were collected from a woman aged 40 to 50 with Graves' hyperthyroidism.

This clonotype was seen only a few times. This chain uses TRBV12-5 with TRBJ1-4; no reliable D call. V was cut by 8 bases and J by 7 bases, with 11 bases left in between. This CDR3 is 12 amino acids long. Germline loops: CDR1 LGHNT, CDR2 FRNRAP. CDR3 DNA: TGTGCTAGTCTCGGCGGCCGTGAAAAACTGTTTTTT. As protein: CASLGGREKLFF.

In its sample, this clonotype was seen once. A much larger clone lies one base from this, so it may be a read error. The chain is built from TRBV10-3 and TRBJ1-5, with D unresolved. CDR1 is ENHRY and CDR2 is SYGVKD in the germline V gene. V lost 10 bases and J 5 bases, leaving 21 bases between the germline ends. The CDR3 contains 15 residues. CDR3 amino acids: CASSLGRRSDQPQHF. The CDR3 coding sequence is TGTGCCAGCAGCCTCGGGCGGAGAAGCGATCAGCCCCAGCATTTT.

In its sample, this clonotype was seen many times. The chain combines TRBV7-9 with TRBJ1-2; D not resolved. The germline V and J ends were trimmed by 2 bases and 8 bases, with 9 bases remaining between them. The CDR3 has 12 amino acids. The germline gives CDR1 SEHNR, CDR2 FQNEAQ (reference sequence). The CDR3 reads CASSLWERGYTF. CDR3 sequence (DNA): TGTGCCAGCAGCTTATGGGAGAGGGGCTACACCTTC.

The chain links TRBV2 to TRBJ2-5, with 12 bases identical to TRBD2. V lost 5 bases, J lost 1 base, and 2 bases stayed unmatched. Looked up from germline, CDR1 is SNHLY and CDR2 is FYNNEI. The CDR3 has 15 amino acids. The CDR3 DNA follows: TGTGCCAGCAGTACTAGCGGGGGGTCCCAAGAGACCCAGTACTTC. It codes for CASSTSGGSQETQYF.

This clonotype was observed at least ten times. The J gene is TRBJ2-7, the V gene TRBV9, with unresolved D. The germline gives CDR1 SGDLS, CDR2 YYNGEE. There are 15 residues in the CDR3. V was pared by 4 bases and J by 3 bases, with 17 bases between. CDR3 in amino acids: CASSPGVASGYEQYF. In DNA form, the CDR3 reads TGTGCCAGCAGCCCTGGCGTGGCTTCGGGCTACGAGCAGTACTTC.

This clonotype was detected only a few times. One end of the junction is discordant with germline, which a read error may explain. J is TRBJ1-5 and V is TRBV4-1, with D unresolved. This CDR3 spans 13 amino acids. Germline CDR1 and CDR2: MGHRA and YSYEKL. CDR3 in amino acids: CASSQGRVQPQHF. The CDR3 nucleotides read TGTGCCAGCAGCCAAGGACGGGTCCAGCCCCAGCATTTT.

V usage is TRBV2 and J usage is TRBJ1-4; D ambiguous. Germline assignment: CDR1 SNHLY and CDR2 FYNNEI. The V end lost 10 bases, the J end lost 1 base, and 25 bases lay between the germline ends. CDR3 length: 18 residues. This CDR3 is CATIRREWDVGTNEKLFF. CDR3 nucleotide sequence: TGTGCCACCATCCGTAGGGAATGGGATGTGGGAACTAATGAAAAACTGTTTTTT.

Concerning this clonotype itself: The junction departs from germline at one end; a sequencing error may be responsible. The chain uses TRBV7-2 and TRBJ1-6; a weak D match, TRBD1 (6 bases). The CDR3 has 18 amino acids. Germline CDR1 and CDR2: SGHTA and FQGNSA. CDR3: CASSQDVDRSSYNSPLHF. The CDR3 DNA follows: TGCGCCAGCAGCCAAGACGTTGACAGGAGCTCCTATAATTCACCCCTCCACTTT.